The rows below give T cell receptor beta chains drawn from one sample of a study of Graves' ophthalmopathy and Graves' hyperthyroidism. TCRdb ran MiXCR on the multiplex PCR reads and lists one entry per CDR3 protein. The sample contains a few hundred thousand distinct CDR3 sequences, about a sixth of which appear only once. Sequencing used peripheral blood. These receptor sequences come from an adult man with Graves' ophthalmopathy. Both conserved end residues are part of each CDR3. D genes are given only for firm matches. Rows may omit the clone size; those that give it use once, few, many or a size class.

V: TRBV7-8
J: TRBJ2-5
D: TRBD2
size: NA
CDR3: CASSLVVAGGPRQETQYF
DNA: TGTGCCAGCAGCTTAGTGGTAGCGGGAGGGCCGAGGCAAGAGACCCAGTACTTC

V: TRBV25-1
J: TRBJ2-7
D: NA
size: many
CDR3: CATSLGAYEQYF
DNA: TGTGCCACCTCCCTGGGGGCCTACGAGCAGTACTTC

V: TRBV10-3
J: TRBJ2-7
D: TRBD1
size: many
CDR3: CAISDPGQGYPEQYF
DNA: TGTGCCATCAGTGACCCGGGACAGGGGTATCCCGAGCAGTACTTC

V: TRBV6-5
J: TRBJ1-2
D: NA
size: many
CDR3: CASSYFVRGDYGYTF
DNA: TGTGCCAGCAGTTACTTTGTCAGGGGAGACTATGGCTACACCTTC

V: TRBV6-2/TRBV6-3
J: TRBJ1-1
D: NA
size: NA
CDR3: CASSSPGAEAFF
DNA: TGTGCCAGCAGCTCCCCGGGGGCTGAAGCTTTCTTT

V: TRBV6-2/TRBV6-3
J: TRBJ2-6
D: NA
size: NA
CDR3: CASRVGGGANVLTF
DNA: TGTGCCAGCAGGGTGGGTGGTGGGGCCAACGTCCTGACTTTC

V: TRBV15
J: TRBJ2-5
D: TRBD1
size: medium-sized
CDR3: CATSWTGGETQYF
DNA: TGTGCCACCAGCTGGACAGGAGGAGAGACCCAGTACTTC

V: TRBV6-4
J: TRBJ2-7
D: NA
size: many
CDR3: CASSDSKWGLWYEQYF
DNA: TGTGCCAGCAGTGACTCGAAGTGGGGACTCTGGTACGAGCAGTACTTC

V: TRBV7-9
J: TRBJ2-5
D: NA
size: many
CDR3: CASSFRDLETQYF
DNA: TGTGCCAGCAGCTTTAGAGACTTGGAGACCCAGTACTTC

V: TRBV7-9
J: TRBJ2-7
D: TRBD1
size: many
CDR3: CASSLGQSSYEQYF
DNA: TGTGCCAGCAGCTTGGGACAGTCCTCCTACGAGCAGTACTTC

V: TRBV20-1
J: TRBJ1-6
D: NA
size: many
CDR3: CSARRQGNSPLHF
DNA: TGCAGTGCTAGGCGGCAGGGCAATTCACCCCTCCACTTT

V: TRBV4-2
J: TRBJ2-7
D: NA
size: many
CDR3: CASSQETVHTEDRRGEQYF
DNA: TGTGCCAGCAGCCAAGAAACTGTCCATACCGAAGACAGGCGGGGGGAGCAGTACTTC

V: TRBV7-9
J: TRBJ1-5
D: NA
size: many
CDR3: CASSLGGGFDQPQHF
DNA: TGTGCCAGCAGCTTAGGAGGGGGGTTTGATCAGCCCCAGCATTTT

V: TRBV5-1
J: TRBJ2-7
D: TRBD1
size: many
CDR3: CASSYNNIPGQGYEQYF
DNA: TGCGCCAGCAGCTATAACAATATTCCGGGACAGGGGTACGAGCAGTACTTC

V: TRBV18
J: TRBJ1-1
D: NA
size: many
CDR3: CASSPGKNTEAFF
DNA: TGTGCCAGCTCACCCGGTAAGAACACTGAAGCTTTCTTT

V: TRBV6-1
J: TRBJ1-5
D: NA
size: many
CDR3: CASSQGVNNQPQHF
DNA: TGTGCCAGCAGTCAAGGGGTGAACAATCAGCCCCAGCATTTT

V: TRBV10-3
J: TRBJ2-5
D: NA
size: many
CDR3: CAISEGQQETQYF
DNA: TGTGCCATCAGCGAGGGACAACAAGAGACCCAGTACTTC

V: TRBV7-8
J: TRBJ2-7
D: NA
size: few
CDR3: CASSLPTARGMDEQYF
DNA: TGTGCCAGCAGCTTACCTACAGCGAGAGGGATGGACGAGCAGTACTTC

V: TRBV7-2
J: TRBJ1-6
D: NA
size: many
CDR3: CASSLSRGSPLHF
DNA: TGTGCCAGCAGCTTAAGCAGGGGATCACCCCTCCACTTT

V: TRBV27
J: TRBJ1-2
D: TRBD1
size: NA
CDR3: CASSWNRGVSSTF
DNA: TGTGCCAGCAGTTGGAACAGGGGGGTCTCCAGCACCTTC

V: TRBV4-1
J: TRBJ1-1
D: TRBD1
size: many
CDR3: CASSQNRGLNTEAFF
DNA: TGCGCCAGCAGCCAAAACAGGGGGTTGAACACTGAAGCTTTCTTT

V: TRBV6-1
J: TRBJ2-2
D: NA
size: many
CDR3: CASTRRGAGELFF
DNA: TGTGCCAGCACTCGGAGGGGAGCCGGGGAGCTGTTTTTT

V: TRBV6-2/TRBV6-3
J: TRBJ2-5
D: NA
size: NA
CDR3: CASSRTERGETQYF
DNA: TGTGCCAGCAGCCGGACGGAGCGTGGGGAGACCCAGTACTTC

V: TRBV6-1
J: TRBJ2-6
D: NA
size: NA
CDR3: CASRGVVGANVLTF
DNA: TGTGCCAGCAGGGGGGTGGTTGGGGCCAACGTCCTGACTTTC

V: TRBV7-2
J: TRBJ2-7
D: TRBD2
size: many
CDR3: CASSLETSGPYEQYF
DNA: TGTGCCAGCAGCTTAGAGACTAGCGGTCCCTACGAGCAGTACTTC

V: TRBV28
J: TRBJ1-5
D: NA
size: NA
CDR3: CASSLVLTGKFGPQHF
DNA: TGTGCCAGCAGTTTAGTCCTTACAGGGAAGTTTGGTCCCCAGCATTTT

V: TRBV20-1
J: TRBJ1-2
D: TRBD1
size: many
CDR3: CSARDQVRQGANYGYTF
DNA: TGCAGTGCTAGAGATCAGGTCCGACAGGGGGCTAACTATGGCTACACCTTC

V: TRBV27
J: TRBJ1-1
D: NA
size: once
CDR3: CASSSQRGTRGEASF
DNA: TGTGCCAGCAGTTCGCAGAGAGGCACCAGGGGTGAAGCTTCCTTT

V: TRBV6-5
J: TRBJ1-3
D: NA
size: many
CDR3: CASSSTKISGNTIYF
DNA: TGTGCCAGCAGTTCGACAAAGATCTCTGGAAACACCATATATTTT

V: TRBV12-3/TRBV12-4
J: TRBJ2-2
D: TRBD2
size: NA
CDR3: CASSFRLAGEPGELFF
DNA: TGTGCCAGCAGTTTCCGACTAGCGGGAGAGCCCGGGGAGCTGTTTTTT

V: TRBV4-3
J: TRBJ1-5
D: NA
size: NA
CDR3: CASSQVWGPNQPQHF
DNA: TGCGCCAGCAGCCAAGTGTGGGGGCCCAACCAGCCCCAGCATTTT

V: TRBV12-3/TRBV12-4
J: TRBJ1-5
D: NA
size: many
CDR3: CASSLQTGGSNQPQHF
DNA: TGTGCCAGCAGTTTGCAGACGGGGGGGAGCAATCAGCCCCAGCATTTT

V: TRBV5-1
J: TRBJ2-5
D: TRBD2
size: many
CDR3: CASSSASGGGETQYF
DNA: TGCGCCAGCAGCTCTGCTAGCGGGGGCGGTGAGACCCAGTACTTC

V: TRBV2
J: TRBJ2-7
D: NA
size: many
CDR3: CASMSRDGRYEQYF
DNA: TGTGCCAGCATGAGTAGGGACGGGCGCTACGAGCAGTACTTC

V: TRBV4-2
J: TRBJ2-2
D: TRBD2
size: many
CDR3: CASSQGISGGANTGELFF
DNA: TGTGCCAGCAGCCAAGGAATTAGCGGGGGGGCCAACACCGGGGAGCTGTTTTTT

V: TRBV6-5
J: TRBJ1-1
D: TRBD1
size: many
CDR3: CAGRRTGAPEAFF
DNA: TGTGCCGGGCGTCGTACAGGGGCCCCTGAAGCTTTCTTT

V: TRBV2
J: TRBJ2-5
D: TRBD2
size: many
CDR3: CASSRLAGNQETQYF
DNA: TGTGCCAGCAGTCGACTAGCGGGGAACCAAGAGACCCAATACTTC

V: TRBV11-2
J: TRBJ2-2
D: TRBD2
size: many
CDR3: CASSLWTSENTGELFF
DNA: TGTGCCAGCAGCCTATGGACTAGCGAGAACACCGGGGAGCTGTTTTTT

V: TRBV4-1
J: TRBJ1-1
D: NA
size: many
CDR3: CASSQEDWGWGVNTEAFF
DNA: TGCGCCAGCAGCCAAGAGGATTGGGGATGGGGAGTGAACACTGAAGCTTTCTTT

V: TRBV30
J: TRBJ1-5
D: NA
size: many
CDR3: CAWSVDRRNQPQHF
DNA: TGTGCCTGGAGTGTTGATAGGCGCAATCAGCCCCAGCATTTT

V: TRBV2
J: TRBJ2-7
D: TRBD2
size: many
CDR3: CASSVRGQGSGYQTYEQYF
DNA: TGTGCCAGCAGTGTTCGGGGTCAGGGTAGCGGGTACCAAACCTACGAGCAGTACTTC

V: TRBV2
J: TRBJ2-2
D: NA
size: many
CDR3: CVSRRTANTGELFF
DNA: TGTGTCAGCAGGCGGACAGCGAACACCGGGGAGCTGTTTTTT

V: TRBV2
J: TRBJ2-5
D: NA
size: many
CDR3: CASRPDGDETQYF
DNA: TGTGCCAGCAGACCGGACGGAGACGAGACCCAGTACTTC

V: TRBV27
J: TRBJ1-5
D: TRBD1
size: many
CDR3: CASSRDRGLLGNQPQHF
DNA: TGTGCCAGCAGCAGGGACAGGGGGCTTTTGGGCAATCAGCCCCAGCATTTT

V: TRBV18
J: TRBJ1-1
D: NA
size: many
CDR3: CASSPTRANTEAFF
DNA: TGTGCCAGCTCACCAACCAGGGCGAACACTGAAGCTTTCTTT